These T cell receptor beta chains were read from a single sample in a study of PD-1 blockade in classical Hodgkin lymphoma. The method was immunoSEQ multiplex PCR; TCRdb's version includes in-frame clones alone and lacks a portion of them. Of fewer than 15,000 clones listed, roughly 88% are singletons. The specimen was CD4+ T cells from blood, collected at baseline. The source of these receptors is a human donor with classical Hodgkin lymphoma. The CDR3 runs from the conserved cysteine through the conserved F or W. A D gene is named only where the DNA matches it firmly. Some rows mark clone size as missing; the rest say once, few, many or name a class of expanded clone.

clone size | D gene | J gene | V gene | CDR3 protein | CDR3 DNA
- | - | TRBJ1-4 | TRBV28 | CASINRVTNEKLFF | TGTGCCAGCATTAACAGGGTAACTAATGAAAAACTGTTTTTT
- | - | TRBJ2-1 | TRBV29-1 | CSVMEGTYNEQFF | TGCAGCGTTATGGAGGGTACCTACAATGAGCAGTTCTTC
- | - | TRBJ2-7 | TRBV10-3 | CAIGRPDRTYEQYF | TGTGCCATCGGAAGACCCGACAGGACCTACGAGCAGTACTTC
once | - | TRBJ1-2 | TRBV5-6 | CARRIITDLLVDGYTF | TGTGCCCGACGTATAATTACGGACCTACTCGTGGATGGCTACACCTTC
- | TRBD1 | TRBJ2-1 | TRBV29-1 | CSVDRVSDEQFF | TGCAGCGTCGACAGGGTTTCCGATGAGCAGTTCTTC
- | - | TRBJ1-1 | TRBV19 | CASSILGNLGTEAFF | TGTGCCAGTAGTATACTGGGGAACCTGGGGACTGAAGCTTTCTTT
- | - | TRBJ1-2 | TRBV11-3 | CAGSEILDYGYTF | TGTGCCGGCAGCGAGATATTGGACTATGGCTACACCTTC
- | - | TRBJ1-1 | TRBV18 | CASSPSGFQAFF | TGTGCCAGCTCACCAAGCGGATTCCAAGCTTTCTTT
once | - | TRBJ2-1 | TRBV4-2 | CASSQDFAARGNEQFF | TGTGCCAGCAGCCAAGATTTCGCGGCTCGTGGCAATGAGCAGTTCTTC
- | - | TRBJ2-3 | TRBV5-1 | CASSSGTDTQYF | TGCGCCAGCAGCTCTGGTACAGATACGCAGTATTTT
few | - | TRBJ1-2 | TRBV5-1 | CASSLDSSNYGYTF | TGCGCCAGCAGCTTGGACAGTTCTAACTATGGCTACACCTTC
- | - | TRBJ1-2 | TRBV6-1 | CASSEGSYGYTF | TGTGCCAGCAGTGAAGGTAGCTACGGCTACACCTTC
- | - | TRBJ2-5 | TRBV10-3 | CAIRTEETQYF | TGTGCCATCCGAACGGAAGAGACCCAGTACTTC
once | TRBD1 | TRBJ2-7 | TRBV5-3 | CASGQVHYEQYF | TGTGCCAGTGGACAGGTCCACTACGAGCAGTACTTC
- | - | TRBJ1-2 | TRBV5-4 | CASSLSQIYGYTF | TGTGCCAGCAGCTTGTCACAGATCTATGGCTACACCTTC
- | - | TRBJ2-7 | TRBV7-8 | CASSFFVPPHLLSYEQYF | TGTGCCAGCAGCTTCTTTGTCCCCCCTCATCTTCTCTCCTACGAGCAGTACTTC
- | - | TRBJ2-2 | TRBV5-1 | CASSFRDRAGELFF | TGCGCCAGCAGCTTTCGAGACCGCGCCGGGGAGCTGTTTTTT
- | TRBD2 | TRBJ2-7 | TRBV2 | CATRKSGGTEQYF | TGTGCCACCCGAAAATCGGGAGGAACCGAGCAGTACTTC
- | - | TRBJ2-7 | TRBV25-1 | CASSESQIFREQYF | TGTGCCAGCAGTGAATCCCAGATCTTCCGGGAGCAGTACTTC
- | TRBD1 | TRBJ1-2 | TRBV5-1 | CASNPGQAGLGYTF | TGCGCCAGCAACCCGGGACAGGCTGGACTTGGCTACACCTTC
- | - | TRBJ1-1 | TRBV2 | CASSRGAATEAFF | TGTGCCAGCTCCAGGGGCGCGGCCACTGAAGCTTTCTTT
- | - | TRBJ1-6 | TRBV4-1 | CASSQDIGGSYNSPLHF | TGCGCCAGCAGCCAAGATATCGGGGGTTCCTATAATTCACCCCTCCACTTT
- | - | TRBJ2-2 | TRBV18 | CASSPDNTGELFF | TGTGCCAGCTCACCAGACAACACCGGGGAGCTGTTTTTT
- | TRBD1 | TRBJ1-3 | TRBV28 | CASQGQALSGNTIYF | TGTGCCAGCCAAGGACAGGCCCTCTCTGGAAACACCATATATTTT
- | - | TRBJ1-6 | TRBV6-6 | CASSYSSAGGSSPLHF | TGTGCCAGCAGTTACTCGTCGGCTGGGGGAAGTTCACCCCTCCACTTT
- | - | TRBJ1-1 | TRBV6-1 | CASSRQGNTEAFF | TGTGCCAGCAGTAGGCAGGGAAACACTGAAGCTTTCTTT
- | - | TRBJ1-4 | TRBV4-1 | CASSQEIRVVYEKLFF | TGCGCCAGCAGCCAAGAAATCAGGGTGGTGTATGAAAAACTGTTTTTT
- | - | TRBJ1-5 | TRBV6-5 | CASSRTVYSNQPQHF | TGTGCCAGCAGCAGGACAGTCTATAGCAATCAGCCCCAGCATTTT
- | - | TRBJ2-3 | TRBV7-9 | CASSLKVFIADIADTQYF | TGTGCCAGCAGCTTAAAGGTGTTTATTGCAGACATCGCAGATACGCAGTATTTT
- | - | TRBJ2-2 | TRBV7-2 | CASSLRVGGNTGELFF | TGTGCCAGCAGCTTAAGGGTCGGGGGGAACACCGGGGAGCTGTTTTTT
- | TRBD2 | TRBJ2-2 | TRBV2 | CAGTSGRFGGTGELFF | TGTGCAGGGACTAGCGGGAGATTCGGGGGCACCGGGGAGCTGTTTTTT
- | - | TRBJ2-7 | TRBV19 | CASSSRGGPLEQYF | TGTGCCAGTAGTTCCCGTGGGGGGCCACTCGAGCAGTACTTC
- | - | TRBJ2-5 | TRBV5-4 | CASSSEQGPQETQYF | TGTGCCAGCAGCTCAGAACAGGGACCACAAGAGACCCAGTACTTC
- | - | TRBJ1-1 | TRBV7-9 | CASATPANTEAFF | TGTGCCAGCGCGACTCCTGCCAACACTGAAGCTTTCTTT
few | TRBD1 | TRBJ1-6 | TRBV5-1 | CASSFTGADRSPLHF | TGCGCCAGCAGCTTCACAGGGGCGGATCGATCACCCCTCCACTTT
- | TRBD2 | TRBJ2-3 | TRBV28 | CASSASGEVRDTQYF | TGTGCCAGCAGTGCTAGCGGAGAGGTTAGGGATACGCAGTATTTT
- | TRBD2 | TRBJ2-2 | TRBV5-4 | CASSLWRGRDYTGELFF | TGTGCCAGCAGCTTGTGGCGCGGGAGGGATTACACCGGGGAGCTGTTTTTT
- | - | TRBJ1-6 | TRBV2 | CASSAESEYYNSPLHF | TGTGCCAGCAGTGCGGAGAGCGAATACTATAATTCACCCCTCCACTTT
- | - | TRBJ2-7 | TRBV10-3 | CAISVGGLGSYEQYF | TGTGCCATCAGTGTTGGGGGGCTCGGCTCCTACGAGCAGTACTTC
- | - | TRBJ1-5 | TRBV4-2 | CASSPGVDQPQHF | TGTGCCAGCAGCCCTGGGGTTGATCAGCCCCAGCATTTT
- | TRBD2 | TRBJ2-1 | TRBV7-9 | CASSLRLAGGGGEQFF | TGTGCCAGCAGCTTACGACTAGCGGGAGGAGGGGGTGAGCAGTTCTTC
- | - | TRBJ1-4 | TRBV7-2 | CASQGGPNEKLFF | TGTGCCAGCCAAGGGGGGCCTAATGAAAAACTGTTTTTT
- | TRBD1 | TRBJ1-1 | TRBV19 | CASSTWTGVTEAFF | TGTGCCAGTAGTACATGGACAGGGGTAACTGAAGCTTTCTTT
once | - | TRBJ1-1 | TRBV5-8 | CASSLASFF | TGTGCCAGCAGCTTGGCGTCTTTCTTT
- | TRBD1 | TRBJ2-3 | TRBV18 | CASSPGTGGREGTDTQYF | TGTGCCAGCTCACCAGGGACAGGGGGCAGAGAGGGCACAGATACGCAGTATTTT
- | - | TRBJ2-1 | TRBV28 | CASSLTGRNEQFF | TGTGCCAGCAGTTTGACGGGAAGAAATGAGCAGTTCTTC
- | TRBD2 | TRBJ2-4 | TRBV15 | CATSRGGTSDQNIQYF | TGTGCCACCAGCAGAGGGGGGACTAGCGACCAAAACATTCAGTACTTC
- | - | TRBJ2-3 | TRBV28 | CASSRPGHGTDTQYF | TGTGCCAGCAGCCGACCGGGACATGGAACAGATACGCAGTATTTT
- | - | TRBJ2-1 | TRBV28 | CASRQGGDNEQFF | TGTGCCAGCAGACAGGGAGGGGACAATGAGCAGTTCTTC
- | - | TRBJ2-7 | TRBV5-1 | CASSPGGGLAYEQYF | TGCGCCAGCAGCCCTGGTGGCGGACTCGCCTACGAGCAGTACTTC
- | - | TRBJ2-7 | TRBV28 | CASSFMGRTYEQYF | TGTGCCAGCAGTTTCATGGGCCGGACCTACGAGCAGTACTTC